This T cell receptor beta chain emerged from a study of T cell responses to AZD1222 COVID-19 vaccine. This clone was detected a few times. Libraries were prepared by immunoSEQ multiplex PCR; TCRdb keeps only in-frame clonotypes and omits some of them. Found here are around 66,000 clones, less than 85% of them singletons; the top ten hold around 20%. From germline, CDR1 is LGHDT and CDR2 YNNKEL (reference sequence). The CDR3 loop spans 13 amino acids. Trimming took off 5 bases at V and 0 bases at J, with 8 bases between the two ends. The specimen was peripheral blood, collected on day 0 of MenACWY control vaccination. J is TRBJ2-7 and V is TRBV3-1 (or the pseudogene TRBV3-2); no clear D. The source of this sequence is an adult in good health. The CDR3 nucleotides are TGTGCCAGCAGCTTGGGCCACTCCTACGAGCAGTACTTC. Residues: CASSLGHSYEQYF.